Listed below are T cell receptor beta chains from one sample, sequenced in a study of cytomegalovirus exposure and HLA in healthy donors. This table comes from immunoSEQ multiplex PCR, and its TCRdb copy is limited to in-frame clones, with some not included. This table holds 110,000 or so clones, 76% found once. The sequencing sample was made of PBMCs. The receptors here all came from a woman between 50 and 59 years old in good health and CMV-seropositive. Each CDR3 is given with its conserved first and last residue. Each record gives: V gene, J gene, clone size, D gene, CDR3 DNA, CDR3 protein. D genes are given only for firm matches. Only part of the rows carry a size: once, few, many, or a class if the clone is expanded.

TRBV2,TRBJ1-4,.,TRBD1,TGTGCCAGCAGCGGGAACAGGGGGAGTGAAAAACTGTTTTTT,CASSGNRGSEKLFF
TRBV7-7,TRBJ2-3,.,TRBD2,TGTGCTAGCAGCCCGCTAGCGGGGAGCAGCACAGATACGCAGTATTTT,CASSPLAGSSTDTQYF
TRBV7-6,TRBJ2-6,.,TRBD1,TGTGCCAGCAGCCCTGGGACAGCTCTTAACTCTGGGGCCAACGGCCTGACTTTC,CASSPGTALNSGANGLTF
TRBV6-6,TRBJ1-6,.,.,TGTGCCAGCAGTCCCCCGGGCCAGTGGGGAGACTTT,CASSPPGQWGDF
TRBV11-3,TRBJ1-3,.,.,TGTGCCAGCAGCCAACAGGGAGCGGGAAACACCATATATTTT,CASSQQGAGNTIYF
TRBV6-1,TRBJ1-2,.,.,TGTGCCAGCAGCATGGAGGTCTCTAACTATGGCTACACCTTC,CASSMEVSNYGYTF
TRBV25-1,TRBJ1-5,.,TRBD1,TGTGCCAGCAGTGCGGGACAGTACAATCAGCCCCAGCATTTT,CASSAGQYNQPQHF
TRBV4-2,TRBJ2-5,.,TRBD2,TGTGCCAGCAGCCATTCCCTAGCGGGGGTTGAGACCCAGTACTTC,CASSHSLAGVETQYF
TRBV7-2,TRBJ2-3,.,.,TGTGCCAGCAGCTTCCGCGGACAGAGCACAGATACGCAGTATTTT,CASSFRGQSTDTQYF
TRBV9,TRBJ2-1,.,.,TGTGCCAGCAGCGCCGCGTCGAACCGGCAGTTCTTC,CASSAASNRQFF
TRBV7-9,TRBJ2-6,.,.,TGTGCCAGCAGGACCAGCGGCTCGGCGGGAGGGGCCAACGTCCTGACTTTC,CASRTSGSAGGANVLTF
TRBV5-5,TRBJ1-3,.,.,TGTGCCAGCAGCCCTGCCGGCGGGACTGTTTCTGGAAACACCATATATTTT,CASSPAGGTVSGNTIYF
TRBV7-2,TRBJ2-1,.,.,TGTGCCAGCAGCTCGCGGGATGAGCAGTTCTTC,CASSSRDEQFF
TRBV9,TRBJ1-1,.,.,TGTGCCAGCAGCGTAGTGGGGGGGGGAACGGCTTTCTTT,CASSVVGGGTAFF
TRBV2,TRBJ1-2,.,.,TGTGCCAGCAGTGTGGTCGGGATCACCCTAAATGGCTATGGCTACACCTTC,CASSVVGITLNGYGYTF
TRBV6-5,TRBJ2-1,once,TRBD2,TGTGCCAGCAGTTACGGACTAGCGGGAGACCTCCAGTTCTTC,CASSYGLAGDLQFF
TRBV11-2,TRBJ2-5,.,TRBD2,TGTGCCAGCAGCCCCTTGGGGGGAGGGAGAGAGACCCAGTACTTC,CASSPLGGGRETQYF
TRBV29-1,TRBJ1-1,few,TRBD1,TGCAGCGTTGATACAGGGGGGAACACTGAAGCTTTCTTT,CSVDTGGNTEAFF
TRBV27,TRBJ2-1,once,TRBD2,TGTGCCAGCAGTTCCGGGACTAGCGGCAACAATGAGCAGTTCTTC,CASSSGTSGNNEQFF
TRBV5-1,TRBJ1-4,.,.,TGCGCCAGCAGCTTCGGGGGACCTAATGAAAAACTGTTTTTT,CASSFGGPNEKLFF
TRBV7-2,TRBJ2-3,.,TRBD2,TGTGCCAGCAGCTTAGCGGGGGGGGCAGATACGCAGTATTTT,CASSLAGGADTQYF
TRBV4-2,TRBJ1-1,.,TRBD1,TGTGCCAGCAGCGAAATGGGGACAGGGGGCCGGTTGAACACTGAAGCTTTCTTT,CASSEMGTGGRLNTEAFF
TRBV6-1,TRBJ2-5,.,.,TGTGCCAGCAGTCGGGACTCGCTGGGCCAAGAGACCCAGTACTTC,CASSRDSLGQETQYF